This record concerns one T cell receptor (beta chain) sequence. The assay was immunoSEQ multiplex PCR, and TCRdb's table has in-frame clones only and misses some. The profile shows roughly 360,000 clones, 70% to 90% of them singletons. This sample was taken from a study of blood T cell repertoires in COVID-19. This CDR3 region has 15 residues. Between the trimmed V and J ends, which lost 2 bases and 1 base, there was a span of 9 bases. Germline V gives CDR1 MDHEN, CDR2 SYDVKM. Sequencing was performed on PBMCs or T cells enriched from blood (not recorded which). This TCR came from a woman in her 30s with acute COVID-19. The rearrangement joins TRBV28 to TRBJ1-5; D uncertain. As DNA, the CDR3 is TGTGCCAGCAGTTTAGGGCAGCCAAGCAATCAGCCCCAGCATTTT. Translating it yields CASSLGQPSNQPQHF.